One sample yielded the 29 T cell receptor beta chains listed below, sequenced in a study of blood T cell repertoires in COVID-19. Assay: immunoSEQ multiplex PCR; the TCRdb copy retains only in-frame clones and omits some. The data contain 160,000 or so clones, roughly 93% of them singletons. The sequenced sample consisted of peripheral blood. The receptors come from a man aged 18 to 30 with acute or convalescent COVID-19.

The rearrangement joins TRBV19 to TRBJ2-1, with 8 bases lining up with TRBD1. Looked up from germline, CDR1 is LNHDA and CDR2 is SQIVND (reference sequence). The junction had 4 bases not matched to a gene; V was cut back by 5 bases and J by 1 base. The CDR3 has 15 residues. CDR3 DNA sequence: TGTGCCAGTAGTTTCAGGGGGCATTCCTACAATGAGCAGTTCTTC. It translates to CASSFRGHSYNEQFF.

The CDR3 spells CASSYGELAGVETQYF. The DNA for the CDR3 is TGTGCCAGCAGTTACGGGGAACTAGCGGGAGTGGAGACCCAGTACTTC. V gene TRBV6-2 or TRBV6-3 combines with J gene TRBJ2-5; TRBD2 agrees at 11 bases. The V gene end was trimmed by 2 bases and the J gene end by 5 bases; junction bases not matched to a gene: 7. Looked up from germline, CDR1 is MNHEY and CDR2 is SVGEGT. The CDR3 loop spans 16 amino acids.

The V and J genes are TRBV27 and TRBJ1-4; 9 bases are shared with TRBD1. Per germline, CDR1 MNHEY and CDR2 SMNVEV (reference sequence). This CDR3 comprises 14 residues. V lost 5 bases and J lost 7; bases outside the gene matches: 5. CDR3 sequence reads: CASSQRGQGEKLFF. The CDR3 nucleotides read TGTGCCAGCAGTCAAAGGGGACAGGGTGAAAAACTGTTTTTT.

The chain couples TRBV23-1 to TRBJ1-3, with TRBD1 as a possible D gene (6 bases). TRBV23-1 qualifies as an ORF whose function is uncertain. The CDR3 is 19 amino acids. V was trimmed by 2 bases and J by 0 bases, leaving 20 bases between them. The DNA for the CDR3 is TGCGCCAGCAGTCAACATCCAATACAGGGCCGATCCTCTGGAAACACCATATATTTT. Translating gives CASSQHPIQGRSSGNTIYF.

The V gene is TRBV6-5, the J gene TRBJ2-3, with D possibly being TRBD2 (5 bases). Germline CDR1 and CDR2: MNHEY and SVGAGI. This CDR3 has 12 amino acids. V dropped 6 bases and J dropped 3 bases, with 7 bases sitting between them. The CDR3 DNA reads as TGTGCCAGCAGGAGGGAGACAGATACGCAGTATTTT. Amino acids: CASRRETDTQYF.

The J gene is TRBJ2-1, the V gene TRBV18, with TRBD2 matching over 9 bases. Germline loops: CDR1 KGHSH, CDR2 LQKENI. The CDR3 extends over 15 amino acids. The V gene end was trimmed by 5 bases and the J gene end by 8 bases; junction bases not matched to a gene: 10. CDR3 nucleotides: TGTGCCAGCTCAAGACCCGGGACTAGCTCACATGAGCAGTTCTTC. It yields the protein CASSRPGTSSHEQFF.

This clone turned up a few times. This sequence joins TRBV5-4 and TRBJ2-2, with D perhaps matching TRBD1 (5 bases). V was clipped by 4 bases and J by 0 bases, with 13 bases between them. Germline lookup yields CDR1 SGHNT and CDR2 YYREEE (reference sequence). The CDR3 covers 16 residues. CDR3 sequence (DNA): TGTGCCAGCAGCGCCCCGACAGACGCGAACACCGGGGAGCTGTTTTTT. This translates into CASSAPTDANTGELFF. The variable domain in full, with the rest retrieved from reference TRBV5-4 and TRBJ2-2, is ETGVTQSPTHLIKTRGQQVTLRCSSQSGHNTVSWYQQALGQGPQFIFQYYREEENGRGNFPPRFSGLQFPNYSSELNVNALELDDSALYLCASSAPTDANTGELFFGEGSRLTVL.

This chain links TRBV21-1 with TRBJ1-5; TRBD1 was called by the table and not checked on the DNA. TRBV21-1 is noted as a pseudogene. This CDR3 has 15 residues. The CDR3 bases are TGTGCCAGCACCAAAAAGGATCGGACAGATCAGCCCCAGCATTTT. It translates to CASTKKDRTDQPQHF.

J is TRBJ2-3 and V is TRBV11-2; 8 bases align to TRBD2. The CDR3 is 15 residues long. Germline V gene sequence: CDR1 SGHAT, CDR2 FQNNGV. V trimming: 5 bases; J trimming: 6 bases; junction bases outside the gene matches: 10. For the CDR3, the DNA is TGTGCCAGCAGCCTACCGGGGGGGGTATTTGATACGCAGTATTTT. Amino acid sequence: CASSLPGGVFDTQYF.

The CDR3 DNA follows: TGTGCCAGCAGACAGCAGGGGTATAATGGCTACACCTTC. It yields the protein CASRQQGYNGYTF. The rearrangement links TRBV4-2 to TRBJ1-2, with D maybe TRBD1 (6 bases). Trimming removed 6 bases from V and 6 bases from J, with 14 bases in between. Germline-derived CDR1 and CDR2 are LGHNA and YNFKEQ. The CDR3 contains 13 residues.

The CDR3 nucleotides are TGTGCCAGCAGCTTCCGTACGGGAACTGGAAACACCATATATTTT. It is translated as CASSFRTGTGNTIYF. The J gene is TRBJ1-3, the V gene TRBV7-8; D remains unclear. This CDR3 comprises 15 residues. Germline CDR1 is SGHVS and CDR2 is FQNEAQ. Trimming pared 3 bases from V and 2 bases from J, leaving 11 bases between.

V is TRBV6-5 and J is TRBJ2-3, with 8 positions matching TRBD2. Unmatched junction bases numbered 7, after V lost 6 bases and J lost 2 bases. The CDR3 runs to 15 residues. Germline CDR1 and CDR2: MNHEY and SVGAGI. This chain's CDR3 is CASRRGLGNTDTQYF. The CDR3 DNA follows: TGTGCCAGCAGGAGGGGACTAGGGAACACAGATACGCAGTATTTT.

The chain couples TRBV6-4 to TRBJ2-4, with 9 bases aligning to TRBD2. V lost 7 bases, J lost 1 base, and 2 bases stayed unmatched. The CDR3 loop spans 14 amino acids. From germline, CDR1 is MRHNA and CDR2 SNTAGT. The CDR3 loop reads CASMGLAAKNIQYF. As DNA, the CDR3 is TGTGCCAGCATGGGACTAGCTGCCAAAAACATTCAGTACTTC.

The chain joins TRBV9 to TRBJ1-5; TRBD1 might be the D (6 bases). The V and J ends lost 5 bases and 4 bases respectively, with 13 bases between them. CDR1 is SGDLS and CDR2 is YYNGEE in the germline V gene. The CDR3 extends over 14 amino acids. CDR3 sequence: CASSAEGTNQPQHF. Written as DNA, the CDR3 is TGTGCCAGCAGTGCTGAGGGGACAAATCAGCCCCAGCATTTT.

The chain employs TRBV25-1 and TRBJ2-7; D remains unclear. CDR3 length: 11 amino acids. Trimming pared 2 bases from V and 7 bases from J, leaving 6 bases between. Germline-derived CDR1 and CDR2 are MGHDK and SYGVNS. CDR3 sequence reads: CASSEVQEQYF. CDR3 nucleotide sequence: TGTGCCAGCAGTGAAGTGCAGGAGCAGTACTTC.

This rearrangement joins TRBV13 to TRBJ2-7; the match to TRBD1 covers 8 bases. From germline, CDR1 is PRHDT and CDR2 FYEKMQ (reference sequence). CDR3 length equals 14 residues. J lost 2 bases, V lost 6 bases, and 6 bases had no gene match. The DNA for the CDR3 is TGTGCCAGCAGGCGGACAGGGAGCGCCTACGAGCAGTACTTC. Protein sequence: CASRRTGSAYEQYF.

The rearrangement links TRBV19 to TRBJ2-7; 7 bases agree with TRBD1. The CDR3 has 13 residues. The germline V gene encodes CDR1 LNHDA and CDR2 SQIVND (reference sequence). With 3 bases clipped from V and 4 bases from J, the junction kept 3 bases outside the gene matches. The CDR3 loop is CASSIDREYEQYF. Here the CDR3 DNA reads TGTGCCAGTAGTATCGACAGGGAATACGAGCAGTACTTC.

V usage is TRBV3-1 (or the pseudogene TRBV3-2) and J usage is TRBJ2-3, with 9 bases fitting TRBD2. The CDR3 covers 16 residues. Germline CDR1 is LGHDT and CDR2 is YNNKEL (reference sequence). The ends lost 5 bases at V and 2 bases at J; junction bases unmatched: 8. CDR3 loop: CASSWRGGFDTDTQYF. CDR3 DNA sequence: TGTGCCAGCAGCTGGCGGGGGGGCTTTGACACAGATACGCAGTATTTT.

This rearrangement joins TRBV7-9 to TRBJ2-7, with 8 bases fitting TRBD1. The germline V gene encodes CDR1 SEHNR and CDR2 FQNEAQ (reference sequence). Trimming removed 5 bases from V and 4 bases from J; junction bases left unmatched: 7. This CDR3 has 14 residues. The CDR3 DNA sequence: TGTGCCAGCAGCATGACAGGGGATGGTTACGAGCAGTACTTC. This translates into CASSMTGDGYEQYF. Together with reference TRBV7-9 and TRBJ2-7, the CDR3 gives the full variable domain: DTGVSQNPRHKITKRGQNVTFRCDPISEHNRLYWYRQTLGQGPEFLTYFQNEAQLEKSRLLSDRFSAERPKGSFSTLEIQRTEQGDSAMYLCASSMTGDGYEQYFGPGTRLTVT.

The gene calls are TRBV9 and TRBJ2-5; 7 bases agree with TRBD1. The CDR3 totals 13 residues. CDR1 and CDR2 (germline): SGDLS, YYNGEE. After removal of 8 bases from V and 5 bases from J, the junction contained 9 bases not matched to a gene. The CDR3 nucleotides are TGTGCCAGACACAGGGGCCAAAGGGAGACCCAGTACTTC. This encodes CARHRGQRETQYF.

J is TRBJ1-2 and V is TRBV5-1; D is unresolved. Trimming pared 4 bases from V and 4 bases from J, leaving 14 bases between. The CDR3 totals 14 residues. Germline values: CDR1 SGHRS, CDR2 YFSETQ. In DNA, the CDR3 is TGCGCCAGCAGCCACCTTGCTCCGGGCTATGGCTACACCTTC. The encoded protein is CASSHLAPGYGYTF.

The chain has TRBV9 and TRBJ2-1; possibly TRBD2 for D (5 bases). This CDR3 is built from 15 residues. Germline values: CDR1 SGDLS, CDR2 YYNGEE. Trimming removed 1 base from V and 8 bases from J, with 16 bases in between. This chain's CDR3 is CASSVSTPPRDEQFF. Here the CDR3 DNA reads TGTGCCAGCAGCGTATCAACTCCCCCGAGGGATGAGCAGTTCTTC.

The chain employs TRBV5-1 and TRBJ1-1, with 10 bases matching TRBD1. The CDR3 spans 13 residues. CDR1 and CDR2 from the germline V gene are SGHRS and YFSETQ. The J segment lost 5 bases and the V segment lost 4 bases, leaving 2 bases of the junction unmatched. Written as DNA, the CDR3 is TGCGCCAGCAGCGTGGGACAGGGGACTGAAGCTTTCTTT. Translation gives CASSVGQGTEAFF.

The chain joins TRBV19 to TRBJ2-2; a weak D match, TRBD1 (5 bases). The CDR3 is made up of 12 amino acids. Germline V gene sequence: CDR1 LNHDA, CDR2 SQIVND (reference sequence). Trimming shortened V by 7 bases and J by 7 bases, and 10 bases separated the two germline ends. CDR3 loop: CASTQGIGELFF. CDR3 DNA sequence: TGTGCCAGTACCCAGGGTATCGGGGAGCTGTTTTTT.

About this clone: Other DNA variants within this sample encode the same CDR3. This sequence joins TRBV5-1 and TRBJ1-1, with 7 bases that match TRBD1. CDR1 and CDR2 (germline): SGHRS, YFSETQ. The CDR3 has 14 amino acids. J lost 0 bases, V lost 2 bases, and 1 base had no gene match. CDR3 residues: CASSFDRVNTEAFF. CDR3 coding DNA: TGCGCCAGCAGCTTTGACAGGGTGAACACTGAAGCTTTCTTT.

V usage is TRBV18 and J usage is TRBJ1-2; tentative D call: TRBD1 (6 bases). The V end lost 3 bases, the J end lost 8 bases, and 13 bases lay between the germline ends. The germline CDR1 and CDR2 sequences are KGHSH and LQKENI. The CDR3 length is 13 residues. CDR3 DNA sequence: TGTGCCAGCTCACCGGGGGCCGGCTGGGGCTACACCTTC. It yields the protein CASSPGAGWGYTF.

This clone showed up just once. The chain employs TRBV5-1 and TRBJ2-7; TRBD2 aligns across 12 bases. Germline loops: CDR1 SGHRS, CDR2 YFSETQ. The CDR3 loop spans 16 amino acids. V trimming: 0 bases; J trimming: 7 bases; junction bases outside the gene matches: 8. The CDR3 coding sequence is TGCGCCAGCAGCTTGGAGGCTAGCGGGAGGGCCTGGGAGCAGTACTTC. It is translated as CASSLEASGRAWEQYF.

V gene TRBV18 combines with J gene TRBJ2-1, with 14 positions matching TRBD2. V lost 3 bases and J lost 9; bases outside the gene matches: 1. From germline, CDR1 is KGHSH and CDR2 LQKENI. This CDR3 region has 14 residues. The DNA for the CDR3 is TGTGCCAGCTCACCGACTAGCGGGAGGGCTGAGCAGTTCTTC. As protein: CASSPTSGRAEQFF.

The chain employs TRBV29-1 and TRBJ2-5, with a possible D match to TRBD2 (5 bases). The germline V gene has CDR1 SQVTM and CDR2 ANQGSEA. This CDR3 is built from 12 residues. V was clipped by 3 bases and J by 8 bases, with 13 bases between them. CDR3 in DNA: TGCAGCGTTGACCAAACACGGGGAACCCAGTACTTC. This codes for CSVDQTRGTQYF.